This passage covers 24 T cell receptor beta chains from one sample sequenced in a study of T cell changes during pregnancy in multiple sclerosis. The data were produced by immunoSEQ multiplex PCR, yet TCRdb's version contains in-frame clones alone and is incomplete. The sample has about 33,000 clones, 92% seen once. Material: PBMCs (not recorded whether the cells were cultured). The receptors were gathered from a female donor with multiple sclerosis, enrolled in a pregnancy study.

V usage is TRBV5-1 and J usage is TRBJ1-1; maybe TRBD1 (5 bases). Trimming cost V 5 bases and J 6 bases, with 17 bases left between them. CDR1 SGHRS and CDR2 YFSETQ come from the germline V gene. The CDR3 sequence is 14 residues long. The chain's CDR3 is CASRGEQIRPEAFF. CDR3 nucleotide sequence: TGCGCCAGCAGGGGGGAACAGATTAGGCCTGAAGCTTTCTTT.

The chain uses TRBV6-4 and TRBJ2-2; D is possibly TRBD1 (6 bases). Trimming cost V 4 bases and J 5 bases, with 8 bases left between them. Germline V lookup: CDR1 MRHNA, CDR2 SNTAGT. This CDR3 has 13 amino acids. The CDR3 sequence is CASSVTGTGELFF. CDR3 coding DNA: TGTGCCAGCAGTGTCACAGGGACCGGGGAGCTGTTTTTT.

The chain is built from TRBV5-5 and TRBJ2-1, with TRBD2 identical over 11 bases. The CDR3 loop spans 16 amino acids. From germline, CDR1 is SGHKS and CDR2 YYEKEE (reference sequence). The trim removed 4 bases at V and 5 bases at J, leaving 8 bases unmatched. In DNA form, the CDR3 reads TGTGCCAGCAGCGTGACGGGACTAGCGGAGCACAATGAGCAGTTCTTC. It codes for CASSVTGLAEHNEQFF.

This clone was seen once. V usage is TRBV28 and J usage is TRBJ2-3; D is perhaps TRBD1 or TRBD2 (5 bases each). With 2 bases removed from V and 12 bases from J, the gap between germline ends came to 9 bases. Germline CDR1 is MDHEN and CDR2 is SYDVKM. The CDR3 length is 11 residues. The CDR3 is CASSLPGPQYF. CDR3 in DNA: TGTGCCAGCAGTTTACCGGGGCCCCAGTATTTT.

J is TRBJ1-4 and V is TRBV4-1; the match to TRBD1 covers 9 bases. The V and J ends lost 3 bases and 8 bases, in that order; junction bases with no gene match: 4. This CDR3 is built from 14 residues. CDR1 MGHRA and CDR2 YSYEKL come from the germline V gene. CDR3 residues: CASSQTGGSEKLFF. In nucleotides, the CDR3 is TGCGCCAGCAGCCAGACAGGGGGGAGCGAAAAACTGTTTTTT.

This clone occurred a few times. This chain uses TRBV5-4 with TRBJ1-1, with D possibly matching TRBD1 (5 bases). Trimming pared 0 bases from V and 0 bases from J, leaving 6 bases between. The CDR3 sequence is 14 residues long. Germline values: CDR1 SGHNT, CDR2 YYREEE (reference sequence). The chain's CDR3 is CASSLEGLNTEAFF. The DNA of the CDR3 is TGTGCCAGCAGCTTGGAGGGGTTGAACACTGAAGCTTTCTTT.

V is TRBV19 and J is TRBJ2-5; possibly TRBD2 for D (5 bases). V shed 8 bases and J shed 4 bases, with 11 bases lying between them. Germline assignment: CDR1 LNHDA and CDR2 SQIVND (reference sequence). The CDR3 covers 12 residues. The CDR3 DNA follows: TGTGCCAGTGGGCCTAGCCCAGAGACCCAGTACTTC. Its protein is CASGPSPETQYF.

The chain recombines TRBV5-4 with TRBJ2-5, with TRBD2 identical over 7 bases. This CDR3 is 16 amino acids long. Looked up from germline, CDR1 is SGHNT and CDR2 is YYREEE (reference sequence). J lost 5 bases, V lost 0 bases, and 10 bases had no gene match. CDR3 nucleotide sequence: TGTGCCAGCAGCTTGGCCGATGCGGGAGTATCGGAGACCCAGTACTTC. It encodes CASSLADAGVSETQYF.

This sequence joins TRBV18 and TRBJ1-1; TRBD1 agrees at 7 bases. There are 17 residues in the CDR3. Trimming cost V 2 bases and J 5 bases; bases outside gene matches: 14. Germline-derived CDR1 and CDR2 are KGHSH and LQKENI. The CDR3 here is CASSPSAGGGRRTEAFF. The CDR3 DNA sequence: TGTGCCAGCTCACCATCGGCAGGGGGTGGGAGAAGAACTGAAGCTTTCTTT.

J is TRBJ1-4 and V is TRBV28; D might be TRBD1 (5 bases). The CDR3 length is 15 residues. Germline V CDR1 and CDR2: MDHEN, SYDVKM. Between the trimmed V and J ends, which lost 5 bases and 4 bases, there was a span of 14 bases. The CDR3 is CASSLPGISNEKLFF. The CDR3 region has the DNA TGTGCCAGCAGTCTTCCAGGGATTAGTAATGAAAAACTGTTTTTT.

The chain links TRBV28 to TRBJ2-7, with TRBD2 matching over 10 bases. The CDR3 loop spans 14 amino acids. The V and J ends lost 5 bases and 7 bases, in that order; junction bases with no gene match: 8. Looked up from germline, CDR1 is MDHEN and CDR2 is SYDVKM. This CDR3 reads CASSTSGKLWEQYF. The DNA for the CDR3 is TGTGCCAGCAGTACTAGCGGGAAGCTTTGGGAGCAGTACTTC.

V and J are TRBV30 and TRBJ2-5; tentatively, D is TRBD2 (5 bases). The CDR3 sequence is 15 residues long. Germline CDR1 and CDR2: GTSNPN and SVGIG (reference sequence). Trimming left V 0 bases short and J 4 bases short, with 15 bases between. CDR3 residues: CAWSVLGKGRETQYF. In DNA form, the CDR3 reads TGTGCCTGGAGTGTCCTAGGGAAAGGGAGAGAGACCCAGTACTTC.

The chain is built from TRBV5-1 and TRBJ2-2; D gene unclear. CDR1 and CDR2 (germline): SGHRS, YFSETQ. With 3 bases removed from V and 4 bases from J, the gap between germline ends came to 4 bases. The CDR3 runs 12 residues. The CDR3 is CASSYLTGELFF. The CDR3 region has the DNA TGCGCCAGCAGCTATCTCACCGGGGAGCTGTTTTTT.

The chain links TRBV10-3 to TRBJ2-7; D call uncertain. The germline V gene has CDR1 ENHRY and CDR2 SYGVKD. Trimming left V 2 bases short and J 3 bases short, with 11 bases between. The CDR3 loop spans 14 amino acids. The CDR3 region has the DNA TGTGCCATCAGTGAGGCCAACCTCGGCTACGAGCAGTACTTC. Its protein is CAISEANLGYEQYF.

The chain carries TRBV18 and TRBJ2-3; TRBD1 matches at 7 bases. The CDR3 contains 16 residues. V was clipped by 0 bases and J by 3 bases; unmatched bases: 6. Germline CDR1 reads KGHSH; CDR2 reads LQKENI. CDR3 region: CASSPPTGKTTDTQYF. The DNA for the CDR3 is TGTGCCAGCTCACCACCGACAGGGAAAACTACAGATACGCAGTATTTT.

The chain has TRBV11-3 and TRBJ2-3; TRBD2 is a possible D gene (6 bases). CDR1 is SGHNT and CDR2 is YENEEA in the germline V gene. Deletions cut 1 base from V and 11 bases from J, with 16 bases between. CDR3 size: 14 residues. The CDR3 nucleotides are TGTGCCAGCAGCTTAGTAGGCGGATCCGGGGGGCAGTATTTT. Amino acids: CASSLVGGSGGQYF.

This clone was seen once. The chain combines TRBV5-1 with TRBJ2-7, with D unclear. V was cut by 0 bases and J by 5 bases, with 9 bases left in between. CDR1 and CDR2 (germline): SGHRS, YFSETQ. This CDR3 region has 13 residues. CDR3 DNA: TGCGCCAGCAGCTTGGAGTCCTCGGACGAGCAGTACTTC. Translated: CASSLESSDEQYF.

The chain carries TRBV2 and TRBJ2-7; TRBD2 agrees at 9 bases. This CDR3 region has 15 residues. Germline CDR1 reads SNHLY; CDR2 reads FYNNEI. V was pared by 2 bases and J by 6 bases, with 8 bases of the junction left unmatched. CDR3: CASSETLAGLSEQYF. DNA of the CDR3: TGTGCCAGCAGTGAAACCCTAGCGGGGCTGAGCGAGCAGTACTTC. The full variable domain, in which reference TRBV2 and TRBJ2-7 provide the parts outside the CDR3, is EPEVTQTPSHQVTQMGQEVILRCVPISNHLYFYWYRQILGQKVEFLVSFYNNEISEKSEIFDDQFSVERPDGSNFTLKIRSTKLEDSAMYFCASSETLAGLSEQYFGPGTRLTVT.

This chain joins TRBV30 and TRBJ2-7, with 7 positions matching TRBD2. The CDR3 totals 15 residues. The germline V gene encodes CDR1 GTSNPN and CDR2 SVGIG (reference sequence). V shed 6 bases, J shed 7 bases, and the junction held 18 bases outside the gene matches. CDR3 sequence (DNA): TGTGCCTGCCACCACCGCGGCGGGAGACTACGAGAGCAGTACTTC. Residues: CACHHRGGRLREQYF. Together with reference TRBV30 and TRBJ2-7, the CDR3 gives the full variable domain: SQTIHQWPATLVQPVGSPLSLECTVEGTSNPNLYWYRQAAGRGLQLLFYSVGIGQISSEVPQNLSASRPQDRQFILSSKKLLLSDSGFYLCACHHRGGRLREQYFGPGTRLTVT.

V usage is TRBV4-1 and J usage is TRBJ1-5, with D uncertain. The V gene's germline CDR1 is MGHRA and CDR2 YSYEKL. With 0 bases removed from V and 9 bases from J, the gap between germline ends came to 9 bases. This CDR3 has 13 residues. The CDR3 bases are TGCGCCAGCAGCCAAGATTCGCTATGGCCCCAGCATTTT. As protein: CASSQDSLWPQHF.

This clone was counted a single time. The chain couples TRBV30 to TRBJ1-4; TRBD1 agrees at 7 bases. After removal of 3 bases from V and 4 bases from J, the junction contained 5 bases not matched to a gene. Germline CDR1 and CDR2: GTSNPN and SVGIG (reference sequence). CDR3 length equals 14 residues. CDR3 loop: CAWSRGQINEKLFF. DNA for the CDR3: TGTGCCTGGAGCCGGGGACAGATTAATGAAAAACTGTTTTTT. Drawing the rest from reference TRBV30 and TRBJ1-4, the complete variable domain is SQTIHQWPATLVQPVGSPLSLECTVEGTSNPNLYWYRQAAGRGLQLLFYSVGIGQISSEVPQNLSASRPQDRQFILSSKKLLLSDSGFYLCAWSRGQINEKLFFGSGTQLSVL.

This chain uses TRBV18 with TRBJ2-6; D might be TRBD1 (6 bases). There are 18 residues in the CDR3. Germline CDR1 and CDR2: KGHSH and LQKENI. The V and J ends lost 0 bases and 0 bases respectively, with 12 bases between them. The CDR3 region is CASSPPTGPPSGANVLTF. The CDR3, as DNA: TGTGCCAGCTCACCACCGACAGGTCCCCCCTCTGGGGCCAACGTCCTGACTTTC. The complete variable domain, with remaining parts taken from reference TRBV18 and TRBJ2-6, reads NAGVMQNPRHLVRRRGQEARLRCSPMKGHSHVYWYRQLPEEGLKFMVYLQKENIIDESGMPKERFSAEFPKEGPSILRIQQVVRGDSAAYFCASSPPTGPPSGANVLTFGAGSRLTVL.

The chain has TRBV5-4 and TRBJ2-7, with 7 bases aligning to TRBD2. Germline CDR1 and CDR2: SGHNT and YYREEE (reference sequence). The CDR3 is 14 residues long. The V segment lost 4 bases and the J segment 2 bases; nucleotides outside the gene matches: 6. The CDR3 coding sequence is TGTGCCAGCAGCCTTGGACTAGGAACCTACGAGCAGTACTTC. Protein sequence: CASSLGLGTYEQYF. The whole variable domain, remainder taken from reference TRBV5-4 and TRBJ2-7, is ETGVTQSPTHLIKTRGQQVTLRCSSQSGHNTVSWYQQALGQGPQFIFQYYREEENGRGNFPPRFSGLQFPNYSSELNVNALELDDSALYLCASSLGLGTYEQYFGPGTRLTVT.

CDR3 amino acids: CAISERQLGSGANVLTF. For the CDR3, the DNA is TGTGCCATCAGTGAACGACAGTTGGGATCTGGGGCCAACGTCCTGACTTTC. The genes are TRBV10-3 and TRBJ2-6, with a tentative D call TRBD1 (5 bases). In germline, CDR1 is ENHRY, CDR2 SYGVKD. This CDR3 comprises 17 residues. V shed 3 bases and J shed 1 base, with 13 bases lying between them.